This TCR beta chain was found in a study of healthy donors' naive CD4 and CD8 T cells. A linear amplification protocol produced the TCR libraries from 450 to 500 ng of total RNA. TCRdb reanalysed the reads using MiXCR and keeps one entry per CDR3 protein. The table has 150,000 to 200,000 distinct CDR3 sequences, around 70% seen once. The V and J ends lost 0 bases and 11 bases respectively, with 16 bases between them. Germline V lookup: CDR1 GTSNPN, CDR2 SVGIG (reference sequence). CDR3 length equals 13 residues. Sequenced sample: naive CD4+ and CD8+ T cells sorted from blood, pooled from several donors. V usage is TRBV30 and J usage is TRBJ1-1; D might be TRBD1 (5 bases). The clonotype comes from a pool of human donors in good health; the sample pools cells from several healthy donors. DNA for the CDR3: TGTGCCTGGAGTGTACTTGGGCAGGGAGAGGCTTTCTTT. It translates to CAWSVLGQGEAFF. Drawing the rest from reference TRBV30 and TRBJ1-1, the complete variable domain is SQTIHQWPATLVQPVGSPLSLECTVEGTSNPNLYWYRQAAGRGLQLLFYSVGIGQISSEVPQNLSASRPQDRQFILSSKKLLLSDSGFYLCAWSVLGQGEAFFGQGTRLTVV.